The T cell receptor beta chain under discussion was sequenced for a study of blood T cell repertoires in COVID-19. Study-wide context: PBMCs, B-cell-depleted T cells, or T cells were the source of the cDNA or gDNA that made up the material.

Germline CDR1 is SGHTA and CDR2 is FQGNSA. This CDR3 contains 13 residues. The ends were cut back, 2 bases at V and 6 bases at J, with 9 bases in the middle. Per the study methods: Reference gene primers were amplified, and this amplification served to estimate nucleated cell counts. Assay: immunoSEQ multiplex PCR; the TCRdb copy retains only in-frame clones and omits some. Clone size and V and J calls were adopted from that table, with D and trimming inferred from the DNA. The sample includes approximately 190,000 clones, around nine tenths of them seen just once. This chain joins TRBV7-2 and TRBJ2-3, with D uncertain. The receptor was isolated from a man aged 60 to 69 with active or convalescent COVID-19. The sample comprised peripheral blood. For the CDR3, the DNA is TGTGCCAGCAGCTTACAAGTAGAGGATACGCAGTATTTT. It encodes CASSLQVEDTQYF.